This T cell receptor beta chain originates from a study of control samples from healthy donors and cancer patients. TCRdb keeps only in-frame clones here, not all; method: immunoSEQ multiplex PCR. Altogether 150,000 to 200,000 clones are present, about 91% being singletons, with the ten largest covering around 2%. Germline V gene sequence: CDR1 SGHVS, CDR2 FNYEAQ. Trimming left V 0 bases short and J 5 bases short, with 4 bases between. The CDR3 runs 13 residues. The sequence came from a woman aged 40 to 50 in good health. Sequenced input: blood. This chain uses TRBV7-6 with TRBJ2-2; D not certain. CDR3 residues: CASSLAGTGELFF. CDR3 nucleotides: TGTGCCAGCAGCTTAGCGGGAACCGGGGAGCTGTTTTTT.